A single sample is the source of the 15 T cell receptor beta chains below, sequenced in a study of T cells after yellow fever vaccination. MiXCR, applied by TCRdb to the 5' RACE reads, yields one record per CDR3 protein. The sample holds around 350,000 distinct CDR3 sequences, more than 9% seen once. This material consisted of PBMCs, taken on the day of the first yellow fever vaccination. The receptors shown here come from a man in his late teens or twenties who received the YFV17D yellow fever vaccine.

This clonotype came up a few times. J is TRBJ2-4 and V is TRBV12-3 or TRBV12-4, with 10 bases matching TRBD2. The CDR3 totals 20 residues. J lost 0 bases, V lost 6 bases, and 17 bases had no gene match. CDR3 protein: CASSLPGLANKALAKNIQYF. CDR3 in DNA: TGTGCCAGCAGCCTACCGGGACTAGCGAACAAAGCTCTAGCCAAAAACATTCAGTACTTC.

The V and J genes are TRBV5-5 and TRBJ2-1; tentatively, D is TRBD2 (5 bases). Looked up from germline, CDR1 is SGHKS and CDR2 is YYEKEE (reference sequence). There are 15 residues in the CDR3. The V gene lost 0 bases and the J gene lost 2 bases, with 9 bases spanning the gap. The CDR3 loop reads CASSLVRGTYNEQFF. As DNA, the CDR3 is TGTGCCAGCAGCTTGGTACGGGGTACCTACAATGAGCAGTTCTTC.

This chain joins TRBV15 and TRBJ1-5, with a tentative D call TRBD1 (5 bases). CDR3 length: 13 amino acids. V lost 5 bases and J lost 9, with 14 bases in between. Germline lookup yields CDR1 LNHNV and CDR2 YYDKDF (reference sequence). CDR3 nucleotide sequence: TGTGCCACCAGCGGTTCCCCGGGACGGCCCCAGCATTTT. Translated: CATSGSPGRPQHF.

Only a few counts were recorded for this clonotype. This chain links TRBV18 with TRBJ1-6; no clear D. Trimming shortened V by 0 bases and J by 7 bases, and 13 bases separated the two germline ends. Germline V gene lookup returns CDR1 KGHSH and CDR2 LQKENI. The CDR3 sequence is 16 residues long. CDR3 sequence reads: CASSPPEQPRNSPLHF. In DNA form, the CDR3 reads TGTGCCAGCTCACCACCGGAGCAGCCGAGGAATTCACCCCTCCACTTT.

The table lists this clonotype with a few counts. The rearrangement links TRBV7-2 to TRBJ2-5; D is perhaps TRBD2 (6 bases). Germline V lookup: CDR1 SGHTA, CDR2 FQGNSA. The length of the CDR3 is 14 residues. Between the trimmed V and J ends, which lost 4 bases and 5 bases, there was a span of 14 bases. The CDR3: CASSYGPGGETQYF. CDR3 bases: TGTGCCAGCAGCTACGGGCCCGGAGGGGAGACCCAGTACTTC.

This clonotype was recorded at least ten times. The chain employs TRBV5-1 and TRBJ2-7; maybe TRBD2 (6 bases). V dropped 0 bases and J dropped 2 bases, with 9 bases sitting between them. Germline-derived CDR1 and CDR2 are SGHRS and YFSETQ. This CDR3 region has 14 residues. CDR3 in amino acids: CASSLGWGAYEQYF. Here the CDR3 DNA reads TGCGCCAGCAGCTTGGGATGGGGGGCCTACGAGCAGTACTTC.

This rearrangement joins TRBV20-1 to TRBJ2-3; TRBD2 agrees at 10 bases. Trimming cost V 0 bases and J 0 bases; bases outside gene matches: 3. The CDR3 has 16 residues. CDR1 and CDR2 from the germline V gene are DFQATT and SNEGSKA (reference sequence). The CDR3 region has the DNA TGCAGTGCTAGAGACTCTAGCGGGGGCAGCACAGATACGCAGTATTTT. Translating gives CSARDSSGGSTDTQYF.

This clonotype appeared a few times. V usage is TRBV4-3 and J usage is TRBJ1-1; D is uncertain. The V end was cut by 1 base, the J end by 3 bases, with 9 bases between. CDR3 size: 14 residues. Germline V gene lookup returns CDR1 LGHNA and CDR2 YSLEER. CDR3 in DNA: TGCGCCAGCAGCCAAGGGGCGGAATACACTGAAGCTTTCTTT. This encodes CASSQGAEYTEAFF.

The chain recombines TRBV5-1 with TRBJ2-3, with 8 bases lining up with TRBD2. J lost 5 bases, V lost 2 bases, and 7 bases had no gene match. The length of the CDR3 is 15 residues. CDR1 is SGHRS, CDR2 YFSETQ, per germline. As DNA, the CDR3 is TGCGCCAGCAGCTTTGGCGGGGGGCCGGGAGATACGCAGTATTTT. Translating gives CASSFGGGPGDTQYF.

The chain recombines TRBV5-1 with TRBJ1-3; TRBD1 matches at 7 bases. The CDR3 consists of 21 residues. With V trimmed by 0 bases and J by 0 bases, 18 bases remained unmatched. The germline gives CDR1 SGHRS, CDR2 YFSETQ. The CDR3 sequence is CASSLAHKGEGAVSSGNTIYF. In nucleotides, the CDR3 is TGCGCCAGCAGCTTGGCCCACAAAGGAGAGGGGGCAGTCAGCTCTGGAAACACCATATATTTT.

V and J are TRBV3-1 and TRBJ2-5, with 12 positions matching TRBD2. V trimming: 3 bases; J trimming: 3 bases; junction bases outside the gene matches: 5. From germline, CDR1 is LGHDT and CDR2 YNNKEL (reference sequence). The CDR3 spans 16 residues. CDR3 coding DNA: TGTGCCAGCAGCCAGATTTCTAGCGGGGGGGAAGAGACCCAGTACTTC. The encoded protein is CASSQISSGGEETQYF.

On this clonotype itself: With a much larger clone just one base away, this may be a read error. The J gene is TRBJ2-5, the V gene TRBV15; D is perhaps TRBD2 (6 bases). This CDR3 has 15 residues. The V end was cut by 3 bases, the J end by 5 bases, with 16 bases between. CDR1 LNHNV and CDR2 YYDKDF come from the germline V gene (reference sequence). For the CDR3, the DNA is TGTGCCACCAGCAGGGCACTAGTGGGGACTGAGACCCAGTACTTC. This sequence encodes CATSRALVGTETQYF.

This clonotype showed up just a few times. The V call is TRBV15, the J call TRBJ1-3; D call uncertain. The CDR3 length is 14 residues. The germline CDR1 and CDR2 sequences are LNHNV and YYDKDF (reference sequence). The germline V and J ends were trimmed by 5 bases and 0 bases, with 8 bases remaining between them. The CDR3 sequence: CATSGPGSGNTIYF. In DNA form, the CDR3 reads TGTGCCACCAGCGGACCGGGCTCTGGAAACACCATATATTTT.

V and J are TRBV2 and TRBJ2-6; possibly TRBD1 for D (5 bases). Trimming shortened V by 4 bases and J by 2 bases, and 9 bases separated the two germline ends. The germline gives CDR1 SNHLY, CDR2 FYNNEI. This CDR3 region has 15 residues. CDR3: CASSARAAGANVLTF. The DNA of the CDR3 is TGTGCCAGCAGTGCCAGGGCGGCTGGGGCCAACGTCCTGACTTTC.

This clonotype has ten or more counts. The rearrangement links TRBV9 to TRBJ2-2; no reliable D call. The CDR3 length is 15 residues. V was cut by 1 base and J by 3 bases, with 10 bases left in between. Germline-derived CDR1 and CDR2 are SGDLS and YYNGEE. CDR3 bases: TGTGCCAGCAGCGTAAGGGCAAGTCACACCGGGGAGCTGTTTTTT. Translation: CASSVRASHTGELFF. Full variable domain (remainder filled in from reference TRBV9 and TRBJ2-2): DSGVTQTPKHLITATGQRVTLRCSPRSGDLSVYWYQQSLDQGLQFLIQYYNGEERAKGNILERFSAQQFPDLHSELNLSSLELGDSALYFCASSVRASHTGELFFGEGSRLTVL.